The next 8 T cell receptor beta chains were all read from a single sample in a study of T cells in Graves' hyperthyroidism and ophthalmopathy. Amplified TCR beta CDR3 regions derived from RNA transcripts. The HTBI primer set was used in a first-round RT-PCR of the TCR CDR3. From the multiplex PCR reads, TCRdb called clonotypes with MiXCR, one entry per CDR3 protein. The sample lists 550,000 to 800,000 distinct CDR3 sequences, approximately 15% occurring once. Sequenced sample: blood. These receptors originate from a man aged 45-65 years with Graves' hyperthyroidism.

This clonotype has ten or more counts. A junction boundary mismatches the germline segment, possibly from a read error. The rearrangement joins TRBV19 to TRBJ2-5, with D uncertain. CDR1 and CDR2 (germline): LNHDA, SQIVND (reference sequence). The CDR3 covers 11 residues. The CDR3 sequence: CASSIQETQYF. The CDR3 DNA is TGTGCCAGCAGTATCCAAGAGACCCAGTACTTC.

This rearrangement joins TRBV20-1 to TRBJ2-1; 8 bases fit TRBD2. This CDR3 is built from 17 residues. The V gene end was trimmed by 2 bases and the J gene end by 3 bases; junction bases not matched to a gene: 12. Per germline, CDR1 DFQATT and CDR2 SNEGSKA (reference sequence). CDR3 sequence: CSARSSGSSSFYNEQFF. The CDR3 coding sequence is TGCAGTGCTAGATCCAGCGGGAGTTCTTCCTTCTACAATGAGCAGTTCTTC.

This clonotype has a handful of counts. V and J are TRBV12-3 or TRBV12-4 and TRBJ2-5; D is possibly TRBD1 (6 bases). Trimming took 6 bases from V and 5 from J, leaving 19 bases between them. This CDR3 is 15 amino acids long. This CDR3 reads CASRPSAYQGETQYF. DNA for the CDR3: TGTGCCAGCAGACCCTCAGCGTACCAGGGGGAGACCCAGTACTTC.

This clonotype was found a few times. This chain connects TRBV30 to TRBJ1-1; D not resolved. V was trimmed by 2 bases and J by 4 bases, leaving 11 bases between them. The CDR3 has 13 residues. The germline V gene has CDR1 GTSNPN and CDR2 SVGIG (reference sequence). The CDR3 sequence: CAWSPYYGTEAFF. CDR3 DNA: TGTGCCTGGAGTCCATATTACGGCACTGAAGCTTTCTTT.

This clonotype was picked up many times. This rearrangement joins TRBV6-2 or TRBV6-3 to TRBJ2-3, with 9 bases matching TRBD1. The CDR3 extends over 17 amino acids. From germline, CDR1 is MNHEY and CDR2 SVGEGT. J was trimmed by 2 bases and V by 0 bases; bases with no gene match: 6. CDR3 region: CASSYSVGTGYTDTQYF. The CDR3 DNA sequence: TGTGCCAGCAGTTACTCAGTCGGGACAGGGTACACAGATACGCAGTATTTT.

To note about this clonotype: A much bigger clone sits one base away, suggesting this may be a read error. This CDR3 fails to terminate in the conserved phenylalanine or tryptophan, so it likely reflects a read error. V usage is TRBV9 and J usage is TRBJ2-3; a weak D match, TRBD2 (5 bases). The V gene lost 2 bases and the J gene lost 1 base, with 14 bases spanning the gap. The germline V gene encodes CDR1 SGDLS and CDR2 YYNGEE. The CDR3 is made up of 16 amino acids. Here the CDR3 reads CASSVSGNPRTDTQYC. Here the CDR3 DNA reads TGTGCCAGCAGCGTTTCCGGGAACCCCCGCACAGATACGCAGTATTGT.

This clonotype was counted many times. The V and J genes are TRBV10-3 and TRBJ1-1; unclear D gene. The CDR3 covers 15 residues. Trimming left V 3 bases short and J 2 bases short, with 13 bases between. Germline loops: CDR1 ENHRY, CDR2 SYGVKD. CDR3 DNA: TGTGCCATCAGTGAACCAGCGGGTCGAAACACTGAAGCTTTCTTT. As protein: CAISEPAGRNTEAFF.

This chain links TRBV5-5 with TRBJ2-2, with 11 bases fitting TRBD2. CDR3 length: 16 amino acids. Per the germline V gene, CDR1 is SGHKS and CDR2 is YYEKEE (reference sequence). The ends lost 4 bases at V and 7 bases at J; junction bases unmatched: 9. The CDR3 DNA sequence: TGTGCCAGCAGCAGACATAGCGGGAGGGATGACGGGGAGCTGTTTTTT. The encoded protein is CASSRHSGRDDGELFF.